This entry lists 28 T cell receptor beta chains sequenced from one sample in a study of shared clonotypes between healthy human individuals. TCRdb keeps only in-frame clones here, not all; method: immunoSEQ multiplex PCR. This sample has under 2.5 million clones; around 92% occur once, and the top ten carry about 0.36%. Sequenced: naive CD4+ T cells from PBMCs. The subset denotes: CD45RA+ positively selected. The receptors come from a man aged 18 to 35 in good health. Some clones in this sample may be carry-over from other donors' samples.

J is TRBJ2-5 and V is TRBV19; weak D call: TRBD2 (6 bases). The CDR3 contains 15 residues. Per germline, CDR1 LNHDA and CDR2 SQIVND (reference sequence). V was pared by 4 bases and J by 1 base, with 13 bases between. The CDR3 sequence is CASSTLAVSQETQYF. The CDR3 DNA reads TGTGCCAGTAGTACCTTAGCGGTCTCCCAAGAGACCCAGTACTTC. Full variable domain (missing parts from reference TRBV19 and TRBJ2-5): DGGITQSPKYLFRKEGQNVTLSCEQNLNHDAMYWYRQDPGQGLRLIYYSQIVNDFQKGDIAEGYSVSREKKESFPLTVTSAQKNPTAFYLCASSTLAVSQETQYFGPGTRLLVL.

The rearrangement uses TRBV19 and TRBJ2-1; D not resolved. The V gene lost 3 bases and the J gene lost 0 bases, with 15 bases spanning the gap. The CDR3 is 17 amino acids. Per germline, CDR1 LNHDA and CDR2 SQIVND (reference sequence). The CDR3 region is CASSIPALWGSYNEQFF. For the CDR3, the DNA is TGTGCCAGTAGTATTCCCGCTCTTTGGGGCTCCTACAATGAGCAGTTCTTC.

This sequence joins TRBV27 and TRBJ1-1; the D gene is possibly TRBD1 (6 bases). Germline V gene data show CDR1 as MNHEY and CDR2 as SMNVEV (reference sequence). V was trimmed by 4 bases and J by 4 bases, leaving 13 bases between them. The CDR3 covers 14 residues. CDR3 region: CASSSLGAGTEAFF. The CDR3 region has the DNA TGTGCCAGCAGTTCCCTGGGGGCTGGCACTGAAGCTTTCTTT.

V gene TRBV2 combines with J gene TRBJ2-4; TRBD1 matches at 8 bases. V was clipped by 4 bases and J by 13 bases; unmatched bases: 15. The CDR3 is 15 amino acids. From germline, CDR1 is SNHLY and CDR2 FYNNEI. CDR3 amino acids: CASSVPGGASTRQYF. CDR3 coding DNA: TGTGCCAGCAGTGTCCCAGGGGGCGCCTCCACCCGGCAGTACTTC.

The chain recombines TRBV7-9 with TRBJ2-1; 10 positions match TRBD2. This CDR3 region has 14 residues. Trimming at V came to 1 base and at J to 14 bases, leaving 8 bases not matched to a gene. Germline values: CDR1 SEHNR, CDR2 FQNEAQ (reference sequence). CDR3 nucleotide sequence: TGTGCCAGCAGCTTAGGGCTAGCGGGAGAGAATAAGTTCTTC. It specifies CASSLGLAGENKFF.

A note on this clone: This CDR3 is also generated by other DNA sequences in the sample. J is TRBJ2-5 and V is TRBV7-2; TRBD2 matches 12 bases. CDR1 is SGHTA and CDR2 is FQGNSA in the germline V gene. The CDR3 spans 16 residues. Unmatched junction bases numbered 2, after V lost 1 base and J lost 2 bases. CDR3 in DNA: TGTGCCAGCAGCTTAGGTCTAGCGGGAGGGCAAGAGACCCAGTACTTC. The encoded protein is CASSLGLAGGQETQYF. Using reference TRBV7-2 and TRBJ2-5 for the parts outside the CDR3, the full variable domain is GAGVSQSPSNKVTEKGKDVELRCDPISGHTALYWYRQSLGQGLEFLIYFQGNSAPDKSGLPSDRFSAERTGGSVSTLTIQRTQQEDSAVYLCASSLGLAGGQETQYFGPGTRLLVL.

This rearrangement joins TRBV19 to TRBJ2-5; 8 nucleotides align to TRBD1. The V gene's germline CDR1 is LNHDA and CDR2 SQIVND (reference sequence). The CDR3 sequence is 14 residues long. V lost 5 bases to trimming and J lost 5 bases; unmatched junction nucleotides: 7. The CDR3 here is CASSPWTGMETQYF. The CDR3 bases are TGTGCCAGTAGTCCATGGACAGGGATGGAGACCCAGTACTTC.

The V gene is TRBV7-8, the J gene TRBJ2-1; 7 nucleotides line up with TRBD1. CDR1 is SGHVS and CDR2 is FQNEAQ in the germline V gene. The CDR3 runs to 14 residues. The trim removed 1 base at V and 3 bases at J, leaving 0 bases unmatched. CDR3 sequence: CASSLGQGYNEQFF. CDR3 in DNA: TGTGCCAGCAGCTTAGGACAGGGCTACAATGAGCAGTTCTTC.

This chain links TRBV7-9 with TRBJ1-1; 12 bases agree with TRBD1. The V and J ends lost 3 bases and 3 bases, in that order; junction bases with no gene match: 5. The germline V gene encodes CDR1 SEHNR and CDR2 FQNEAQ (reference sequence). The CDR3 is 16 residues long. The CDR3 region is CASSLGQGALDTEAFF. DNA for the CDR3: TGTGCCAGCAGCTTGGGACAGGGGGCATTGGACACTGAAGCTTTCTTT.

The chain combines TRBV7-9 with TRBJ2-2, with D tentatively TRBD2 (6 bases). V was shortened by 2 bases and J by 4 bases, with 17 bases between the two germline ends. There are 17 residues in the CDR3. From germline, CDR1 is SEHNR and CDR2 FQNEAQ (reference sequence). The CDR3 DNA sequence: TGTGCCAGCAGCTTAAAGACTGGCGGGACGGGCACCGGGGAGCTGTTTTTT. Translation: CASSLKTGGTGTGELFF. The entire variable domain, with the rest obtained from reference TRBV7-9 and TRBJ2-2, is as follows: DTGVSQNPRHKITKRGQNVTFRCDPISEHNRLYWYRQTLGQGPEFLTYFQNEAQLEKSRLLSDRFSAERPKGSFSTLEIQRTEQGDSAMYLCASSLKTGGTGTGELFFGEGSRLTVL.

This chain links TRBV6-5 with TRBJ2-1; D is possibly TRBD1 (6 bases). This CDR3 region has 14 residues. With 4 bases removed from V and 4 bases from J, the gap between germline ends came to 11 bases. Germline V CDR1 and CDR2: MNHEY, SVGAGI. This CDR3 is CASSSDRVYNEQFF. CDR3 nucleotide sequence: TGTGCCAGCAGTTCGGACAGAGTTTACAATGAGCAGTTCTTC.

The chain uses TRBV19 and TRBJ2-1; D uncertain. The germline V gene has CDR1 LNHDA and CDR2 SQIVND (reference sequence). The V end lost 4 bases, the J end lost 3 bases, and 16 bases lay between the germline ends. The CDR3 totals 16 residues. CDR3 in amino acids: CASSSTEDLIYNEQFF. The CDR3 coding sequence is TGTGCCAGTAGTAGCACAGAAGACCTAATCTACAATGAGCAGTTCTTC. Drawing the rest from reference TRBV19 and TRBJ2-1, the complete variable domain is DGGITQSPKYLFRKEGQNVTLSCEQNLNHDAMYWYRQDPGQGLRLIYYSQIVNDFQKGDIAEGYSVSREKKESFPLTVTSAQKNPTAFYLCASSSTEDLIYNEQFFGPGTRLTVL.

The rearrangement uses TRBV7-3 and TRBJ2-3; D gene ambiguous. This CDR3 contains 15 residues. Germline-derived CDR1 and CDR2 are SGHTA and FQGTGA. V was pared by 1 base and J by 0 bases, with 8 bases between. CDR3 amino acids: CASSLIGVSTDTQYF. The CDR3 nucleotides read TGTGCCAGCAGCTTAATCGGAGTTAGCACAGATACGCAGTATTTT. Full variable domain (remainder filled in from reference TRBV7-3 and TRBJ2-3): GAGVSQTPSNKVTEKGKYVELRCDPISGHTALYWYRQSLGQGPEFLIYFQGTGAADDSGLPNDRFFAVRPEGSVSTLKIQRTERGDSAVYLCASSLIGVSTDTQYFGPGTRLTVL.

In its sample, this clone was seen a few times. V gene TRBV10-3 combines with J gene TRBJ1-1, with D possibly being TRBD1 (6 bases). V lost 4 bases and J lost 0, with 9 bases in between. Germline assignment: CDR1 ENHRY and CDR2 SYGVKD. This CDR3 spans 14 amino acids. The CDR3 loop is CAISVTGLNTEAFF. CDR3 nucleotides: TGTGCCATCAGTGTTACAGGGTTGAACACTGAAGCTTTCTTT.

The chain carries TRBV10-1 and TRBJ2-5; D call uncertain. The CDR3 spans 13 residues. V was cut by 2 bases and J by 7 bases, with 11 bases left in between. The V gene's germline CDR1 is WNHNN and CDR2 SYGVQD (reference sequence). CDR3 in amino acids: CASSEPDLGTQYF. CDR3 coding DNA: TGCGCCAGCAGTGAGCCGGACCTAGGGACCCAGTACTTC.

The rearrangement joins TRBV2 to TRBJ2-6; D is unresolved. Trimming removed 1 base from V and 1 base from J, with 14 bases in between. This CDR3 has 18 amino acids. The germline CDR1 and CDR2 sequences are SNHLY and FYNNEI. CDR3 loop: CASSEGERRNSGANVLTF. CDR3 nucleotides: TGTGCCAGCAGTGAAGGGGAAAGGCGAAATTCTGGGGCCAACGTCCTGACTTTC.

In DNA, the CDR3 is TGCGCCAGCAGCTTGGAGGGTTTTGCTGGCTACACCTTC. Translated, it gives CASSLEGFAGYTF. This chain uses TRBV5-1 with TRBJ1-2; D remains ambiguous. The CDR3 extends over 13 amino acids. Germline assignment: CDR1 SGHRS and CDR2 YFSETQ. The V end was cut by 0 bases, the J end by 7 bases, with 10 bases between.

The V and J genes are TRBV6-5 and TRBJ2-7; 10 nucleotides agree with TRBD2. Unmatched junction bases numbered 9, after V lost 4 bases and J lost 6 bases. Germline assignment: CDR1 MNHEY and CDR2 SVGAGI. This CDR3 has 15 residues. The CDR3 sequence: CASSSSGTSELEQYF. In DNA form, the CDR3 reads TGTGCCAGCAGTTCGTCCGGGACTAGCGAACTCGAGCAGTACTTC.

Remarks on this clone: Within the sample, other DNA sequences also encode this same CDR3. This chain uses TRBV10-3 with TRBJ2-5, with D tentatively TRBD1 (6 bases). The CDR3 spans 14 residues. Trimming pared 0 bases from V and 4 bases from J, leaving 9 bases between. Germline V gene lookup returns CDR1 ENHRY and CDR2 SYGVKD. CDR3 sequence reads: CAISESGRGETQYF. The CDR3 DNA sequence: TGTGCCATCAGTGAGTCAGGCAGGGGAGAGACCCAGTACTTC.

This clone has only a few counts. The V gene is TRBV7-9, the J gene TRBJ2-5, with TRBD2 as a possible D gene (6 bases). Trimming took 5 bases from V and 0 from J, leaving 7 bases between them. The CDR3 has 13 residues. Germline V gene data show CDR1 as SEHNR and CDR2 as FQNEAQ (reference sequence). In DNA form, the CDR3 reads TGTGCCAGCAGCCGGGACTACCAAGAGACCCAGTACTTC. Translating it yields CASSRDYQETQYF.

J is TRBJ2-1 and V is TRBV28, with a weak D call TRBD1 (6 bases). Trimming removed 6 bases at V and 5 bases at J, with 23 bases between. This CDR3 has 17 amino acids. CDR1 MDHEN and CDR2 SYDVKM come from the germline V gene. As DNA, the CDR3 is TGTGCCAGCAGCGCAGTAAGGGGGTTACCTCTACACAATGAGCAGTTCTTC. Encoded protein: CASSAVRGLPLHNEQFF. Full variable domain (remainder filled in from reference TRBV28 and TRBJ2-1): DVKVTQSSRYLVKRTGEKVFLECVQDMDHENMFWYRQDPGLGLRLIYFSYDVKMKEKGDIPEGYSVSREKKERFSLILESASTNQTSMYLCASSAVRGLPLHNEQFFGPGTRLTVL.

Notes on this clone: Other DNA sequences in this specimen translate into the identical CDR3. This chain links TRBV25-1 with TRBJ2-1; D gene ambiguous. V lost 4 bases and J lost 3, with 1 base in between. Germline lookup yields CDR1 MGHDK and CDR2 SYGVNS. The CDR3 has 11 residues. For the CDR3, the DNA is TGTGCCAGCAGTGGCTACAATGAGCAGTTCTTC. As protein: CASSGYNEQFF.

The chain couples TRBV4-1 to TRBJ1-2; 7 nucleotides match TRBD1. This CDR3 region has 16 residues. Per the germline V gene, CDR1 is MGHRA and CDR2 is YSYEKL. J gave up 3 bases and V 3 bases, and 10 bases lay outside the gene matches. The CDR3 sequence: CASSQQTGLFHYGYTF. Here the CDR3 DNA reads TGCGCCAGCAGCCAGCAGACAGGGCTCTTCCACTATGGCTACACCTTC.

The chain employs TRBV28 and TRBJ1-5, with D perhaps TRBD1 (5 bases). V gave up 8 bases and J gave up 5 bases, with 7 bases separating them. Germline lookup yields CDR1 MDHEN and CDR2 SYDVKM. This CDR3 spans 11 amino acids. CDR3 amino acids: CASVGDQPQHF. Written as DNA, the CDR3 is TGTGCCAGCGTAGGGGATCAGCCCCAGCATTTT.

V gene TRBV21-1 combines with J gene TRBJ1-1. TRBV21-1 is recorded as a pseudogene. CDR3 length equals 14 residues. Here the CDR3 reads CASSKAADGPEAFF. The CDR3, as DNA: TGTGCCAGCAGCAAAGCCGCGGATGGACCTGAAGCTTTCTTT.

The rearrangement links TRBV5-6 to TRBJ2-4; D not resolved. Trimming took off 1 base at V and 6 bases at J, with 5 bases between the two ends. The germline CDR1 and CDR2 sequences are SGHDT and YYEEEE. The CDR3 spans 12 residues. CDR3: CASSLRLNIQYF. The DNA of the CDR3 is TGTGCCAGCAGCTTGAGGCTAAACATTCAGTACTTC.

V gene TRBV30 combines with J gene TRBJ1-4, with D perhaps TRBD1 (5 bases). V was clipped by 0 bases and J by 10 bases, with 18 bases between them. Germline CDR1 is GTSNPN and CDR2 is SVGIG (reference sequence). There are 15 residues in the CDR3. CDR3 sequence: CAWSVRGGARGKLFF. The CDR3 nucleotides read TGTGCCTGGAGTGTTCGGGGGGGAGCAAGGGGAAAACTGTTTTTT.

The V call is TRBV7-2, the J call TRBJ2-3; possible D gene TRBD2, 6 bases. Germline CDR1 reads SGHTA; CDR2 reads FQGNSA. The germline V and J ends were trimmed by 11 bases and 0 bases, with 18 bases remaining between them. The CDR3 runs to 15 residues. The CDR3 loop is CAVPNYSGSTDTQYF. CDR3 DNA sequence: TGTGCCGTCCCGAACTACAGCGGGAGCACAGATACGCAGTATTTT.